This T cell receptor (beta chain) originates from a study of blood T cell repertoires in COVID-19. Turning to the study itself: In each case, the material was cDNA or gDNA derived from T cells, B-cell-depleted T cells, or PBMCs.

Only in-frame clones appear in the TCRdb table, and some are missing; sequencing was by immunoSEQ multiplex PCR. The sample consists of 100,000 to 120,000 clones, 85% of them appearing once. The sequencing sample was made of peripheral blood. The source is a human donor in a cohort sampled during active COVID-19.

In nucleotides, the CDR3 is TGCGCCAGCAGCCAAAGCAGGGTAACGGATCAGCCCCAGCATTTT. Translated: CASSQSRVTDQPQHF. This chain links TRBV4-3 with TRBJ1-5; the D gene is possibly TRBD1 (5 bases). CDR1 is LGHNA, CDR2 YSLEER, per germline. The ends were cut back, 2 bases at V and 5 bases at J, with 13 bases in the middle. This CDR3 has 15 amino acids.